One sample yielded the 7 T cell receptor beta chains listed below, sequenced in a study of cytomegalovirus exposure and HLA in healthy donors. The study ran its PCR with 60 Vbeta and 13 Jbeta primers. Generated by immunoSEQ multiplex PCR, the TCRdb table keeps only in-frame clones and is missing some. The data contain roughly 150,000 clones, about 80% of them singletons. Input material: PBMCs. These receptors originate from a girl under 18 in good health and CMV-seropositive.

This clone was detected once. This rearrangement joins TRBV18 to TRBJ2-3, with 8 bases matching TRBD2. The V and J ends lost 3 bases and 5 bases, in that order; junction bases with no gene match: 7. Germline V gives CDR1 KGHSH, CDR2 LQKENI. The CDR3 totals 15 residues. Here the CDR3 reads CASSPTSGGRDTQYF. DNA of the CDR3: TGTGCCAGCTCACCCACCAGCGGGGGAAGAGATACGCAGTATTTT.

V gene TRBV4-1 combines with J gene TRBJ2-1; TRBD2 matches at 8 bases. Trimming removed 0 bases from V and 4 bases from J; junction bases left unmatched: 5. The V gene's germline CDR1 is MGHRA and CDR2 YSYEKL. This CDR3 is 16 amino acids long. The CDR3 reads CASSQDAGLDYNEQFF. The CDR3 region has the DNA TGCGCCAGCAGCCAAGACGCGGGACTAGATTACAATGAGCAGTTCTTC.

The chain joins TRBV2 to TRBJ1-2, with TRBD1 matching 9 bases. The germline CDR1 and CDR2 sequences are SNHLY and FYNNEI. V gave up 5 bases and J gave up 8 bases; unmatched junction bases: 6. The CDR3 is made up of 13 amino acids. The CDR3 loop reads CASSRDRASGYTF. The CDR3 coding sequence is TGTGCCAGCAGTCGGGACAGGGCGTCAGGCTACACCTTC.

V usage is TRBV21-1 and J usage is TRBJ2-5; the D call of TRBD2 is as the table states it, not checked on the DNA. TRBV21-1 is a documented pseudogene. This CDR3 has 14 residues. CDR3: CASSKEEGVETQYF. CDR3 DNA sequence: TGTGCCAGCAGCAAAGAGGAGGGTGTGGAGACCCAGTACTTC.

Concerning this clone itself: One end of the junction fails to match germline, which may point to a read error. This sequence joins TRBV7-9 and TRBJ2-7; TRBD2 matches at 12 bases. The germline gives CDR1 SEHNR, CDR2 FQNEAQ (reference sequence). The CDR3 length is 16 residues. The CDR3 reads CSSSLGPSGRGYEQYF. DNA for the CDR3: TGTTCCAGCAGCTTAGGCCCTAGCGGGAGGGGTTACGAGCAGTACTTC.

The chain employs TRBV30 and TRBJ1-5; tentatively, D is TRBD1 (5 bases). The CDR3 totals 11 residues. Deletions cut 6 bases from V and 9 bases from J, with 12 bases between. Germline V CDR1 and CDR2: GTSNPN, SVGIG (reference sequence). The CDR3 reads CACSGGGPQHF. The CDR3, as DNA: TGTGCCTGCTCGGGGGGTGGGCCCCAGCATTTT.

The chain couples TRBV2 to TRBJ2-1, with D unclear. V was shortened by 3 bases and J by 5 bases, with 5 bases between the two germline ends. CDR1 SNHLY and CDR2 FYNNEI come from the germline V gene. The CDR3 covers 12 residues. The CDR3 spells CASSDGHNEQFF. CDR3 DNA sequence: TGTGCCAGCAGTGATGGGCACAATGAGCAGTTCTTC.